This TCR beta chain derives from a study of blood T cell repertoires in COVID-19. Study-wide context: T cells, B-cell-depleted T cells, or PBMCs supplied cDNA or gDNA.

Source study methods: How many nucleated cells were present was estimated from reference gene primer amplification. Libraries were prepared by immunoSEQ multiplex PCR; TCRdb keeps only in-frame clonotypes and omits some of them. The V and J calls and clone size were taken over from that table, and D and trimming were inferred from the DNA. The profile shows 200,000 or so clones, 80% to 90% of them singletons. The CDR3 has 13 amino acids. The V gene lost 6 bases and the J gene lost 0 bases, with 8 bases spanning the gap. Germline-derived CDR1 and CDR2 are MRHNA and SNTAGT. The sequencing sample was made of peripheral blood. The chain employs TRBV6-4 and TRBJ1-1; D unclear. The receptor was isolated from an elderly woman with acute or convalescent COVID-19. In DNA, the CDR3 is TGTGCCAGCAGCCGGTTTGTGAACACTGAAGCTTTCTTT. Protein product: CASSRFVNTEAFF.